This T cell receptor beta chain was captured in a study of blood T cell repertoires in COVID-19. Looked up from germline, CDR1 is LGHDT and CDR2 is YNNKEL (reference sequence). V gave up 4 bases and J gave up 4 bases, with 14 bases separating them. This CDR3 is built from 15 residues. Authors' processing steps: Reference gene primer amplification yielded estimated nucleated cell counts. TCRdb's copy holds only in-frame clones and misses some; the assay was immunoSEQ multiplex PCR. The D gene and trimming were derived from the DNA, and the V and J assignments and clone size from that table. The sample contains about 76,000 clones, roughly 87% of which appear only once.

The sequence was obtained from a woman older than 75 with active or convalescent COVID-19. Sequencing used peripheral blood. The chain couples TRBV3-1 (or the pseudogene TRBV3-2) to TRBJ1-3; D unresolved. The CDR3 DNA reads TGTGCCAGCAGCCCCTTTAGCCGTGCCGGAAACACCATATATTTT. Translating it yields CASSPFSRAGNTIYF.